The 10 T cell receptor beta chains below come from one sample, sequenced in a study of cytomegalovirus exposure and HLA in healthy donors. Researchers ran the PCR with 60 Vbeta and 13 Jbeta primers. The protocol was immunoSEQ multiplex PCR, while the TCRdb copy is restricted to in-frame clones and leaves out a portion. Counted here are 80,000 to 100,000 clones, over 80% occurring once; the ten biggest clones make up under 4%. The specimen was PBMCs. The source is a female donor in good health and CMV-seropositive.

The rearrangement joins TRBV4-2 to TRBJ1-2; 7 bases agree with TRBD1. CDR1 LGHNA and CDR2 YNFKEQ come from the germline V gene. Trimming cost V 0 bases and J 3 bases; bases outside gene matches: 4. This CDR3 spans 15 amino acids. This chain's CDR3 is CASSQDQGGDYGYTF. The CDR3 bases are TGTGCCAGCAGCCAAGATCAGGGGGGCGACTATGGCTACACCTTC.

As DNA, the CDR3 is TGTGCCAGCAGCGTCCGGCGTCTCTCAGGCGTGCAGTACTTC. This codes for CASSVRRLSGVQYF. V usage is TRBV5-6 and J usage is TRBJ2-5, with D uncertain. Trimming pared 4 bases from V and 11 bases from J, leaving 21 bases between. This CDR3 region has 14 residues. Germline V CDR1 and CDR2: SGHDT, YYEEEE.

The chain joins TRBV2 to TRBJ2-1, with 10 bases that match TRBD2. Germline CDR1 is SNHLY and CDR2 is FYNNEI. CDR3 length: 17 amino acids. V was pared by 6 bases and J by 0 bases, with 8 bases of the junction left unmatched. CDR3 in amino acids: CASRVRGLAVSYNEQFF. The CDR3 DNA is TGTGCCAGCAGGGTAAGAGGACTAGCGGTCTCCTACAATGAGCAGTTCTTC.

The rearrangement joins TRBV10-2 to TRBJ1-6; 10 positions agree with TRBD1. In germline, CDR1 is WSHSY, CDR2 SAAADI. V gave up 4 bases and J gave up 9 bases; unmatched junction bases: 0. The CDR3 has 13 residues. DNA of the CDR3: TGCGCCAGCAGTGGGGACAGGGGTTCACCCCTCCACTTT. Encoded protein: CASSGDRGSPLHF.

This chain links TRBV2 with TRBJ2-3; 10 positions agree with TRBD2. Germline CDR1 is SNHLY and CDR2 is FYNNEI. Trimming at V came to 0 bases and at J to 0 bases, leaving 9 bases not matched to a gene. This CDR3 spans 19 amino acids. Written as DNA, the CDR3 is TGTGCCAGCAGTGAAGCATCTCCGGGACTAGCGCCGAGCACAGATACGCAGTATTTT. This sequence encodes CASSEASPGLAPSTDTQYF.

This clone came up once. Written as DNA, the CDR3 is TGCGCCAGCAGCGCCGGACAGTACACCGGGGAGCTGTTTTTT. This gives the protein CASSAGQYTGELFF. This chain uses TRBV5-1 with TRBJ2-2, with D maybe TRBD1 (6 bases). This CDR3 contains 14 residues. V was cut by 4 bases and J by 3 bases, with 10 bases left in between. Germline-derived CDR1 and CDR2 are SGHRS and YFSETQ.

With regard to this clone: In the same sample, other DNA sequences code for this CDR3. V and J are TRBV15 and TRBJ1-1; possibly TRBD1 for D (5 bases). V lost 2 bases and J lost 1, with 5 bases in between. The length of the CDR3 is 13 residues. CDR1 and CDR2 from the germline V gene are LNHNV and YYDKDF (reference sequence). CDR3 nucleotides: TGTGCCACCAGCAGACAGGGGAACACTGAAGCTTTCTTT. This gives the protein CATSRQGNTEAFF.

V is TRBV5-1 and J is TRBJ1-6; 10 bases are a match to TRBD1. The CDR3 extends over 15 amino acids. Germline V CDR1 and CDR2: SGHRS, YFSETQ. The V gene end was trimmed by 6 bases and the J gene end by 6 bases; junction bases not matched to a gene: 6. As DNA, the CDR3 is TGCGCCAGCAAAAGGACAGGGGGGATTAATTCACCCCTCCACTTT. Protein: CASKRTGGINSPLHF.

The V and J genes are TRBV5-1 and TRBJ2-5; 10 bases are shared with TRBD2. Germline V lookup: CDR1 SGHRS, CDR2 YFSETQ. This CDR3 contains 13 residues. The J segment lost 5 bases and the V segment lost 6 bases, leaving 4 bases of the junction unmatched. This chain's CDR3 is CASKGTSAETQYF. CDR3 nucleotides: TGCGCCAGCAAGGGGACTAGCGCGGAGACCCAGTACTTC.

This clone was recorded once. The rearrangement links TRBV29-1 to TRBJ2-5; D may be TRBD2 (6 bases). The V gene's germline CDR1 is SQVTM and CDR2 ANQGSEA. The CDR3 length is 12 residues. The V and J ends lost 3 bases and 7 bases respectively, with 12 bases between them. CDR3 sequence reads: CSVDGSGRTQYF. CDR3 nucleotides: TGCAGCGTTGATGGTAGCGGACGGACCCAGTACTTC.